This T cell receptor (beta chain) was profiled in a study of Ad26.COV2.S vaccination and SARS-CoV-2 variants. Trimming took 0 bases from V and 2 from J, leaving 9 bases between them. The V gene's germline CDR1 is LNHDA and CDR2 SQIVND (reference sequence). The CDR3 loop spans 15 amino acids. Treatment reported: around 19 received Ad26.COV2.S at low or high dose, single or two shots; 5 received placebo; per-sample allocation not given. Day 63 after the first vaccine or placebo injection was the time point for sampling. As for this clone: Its cognate antigen is unknown.

Sequencing used immunoSEQ multiplex PCR; TCRdb keeps in-frame clones, though not all of them. The sample carries over 400,000 clones, around 92% recorded once. Study-level points and caveats: Comparability of non-spike TCR breadth was observed across vaccine and placebo recipients.

The chain carries TRBV19 and TRBJ2-3; D is undetermined. The origin of this receptor is a person aged 18 to 65 who received the Ad26.COV2.S COVID-19 vaccine or a placebo. The material was peripheral blood, obtained in a trial of Ad26.COV2.S vaccine versus placebo. The CDR3 bases are TGTGCCAGTAGTATAGATCTCCGGGCCACAGATACGCAGTATTTT. Residues: CASSIDLRATDTQYF.